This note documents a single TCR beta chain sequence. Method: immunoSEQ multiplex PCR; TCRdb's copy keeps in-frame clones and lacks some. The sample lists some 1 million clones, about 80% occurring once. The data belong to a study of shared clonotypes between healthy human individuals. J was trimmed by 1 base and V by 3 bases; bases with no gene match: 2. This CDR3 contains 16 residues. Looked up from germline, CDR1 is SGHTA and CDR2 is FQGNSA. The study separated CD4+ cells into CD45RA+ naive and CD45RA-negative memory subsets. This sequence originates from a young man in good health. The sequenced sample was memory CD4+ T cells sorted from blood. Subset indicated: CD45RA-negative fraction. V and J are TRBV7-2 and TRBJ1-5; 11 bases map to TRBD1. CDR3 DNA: TGTGCCAGCAGCTTCGGGACAGGGGGGAGCAATCAGCCCCAGCATTTT. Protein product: CASSFGTGGSNQPQHF.